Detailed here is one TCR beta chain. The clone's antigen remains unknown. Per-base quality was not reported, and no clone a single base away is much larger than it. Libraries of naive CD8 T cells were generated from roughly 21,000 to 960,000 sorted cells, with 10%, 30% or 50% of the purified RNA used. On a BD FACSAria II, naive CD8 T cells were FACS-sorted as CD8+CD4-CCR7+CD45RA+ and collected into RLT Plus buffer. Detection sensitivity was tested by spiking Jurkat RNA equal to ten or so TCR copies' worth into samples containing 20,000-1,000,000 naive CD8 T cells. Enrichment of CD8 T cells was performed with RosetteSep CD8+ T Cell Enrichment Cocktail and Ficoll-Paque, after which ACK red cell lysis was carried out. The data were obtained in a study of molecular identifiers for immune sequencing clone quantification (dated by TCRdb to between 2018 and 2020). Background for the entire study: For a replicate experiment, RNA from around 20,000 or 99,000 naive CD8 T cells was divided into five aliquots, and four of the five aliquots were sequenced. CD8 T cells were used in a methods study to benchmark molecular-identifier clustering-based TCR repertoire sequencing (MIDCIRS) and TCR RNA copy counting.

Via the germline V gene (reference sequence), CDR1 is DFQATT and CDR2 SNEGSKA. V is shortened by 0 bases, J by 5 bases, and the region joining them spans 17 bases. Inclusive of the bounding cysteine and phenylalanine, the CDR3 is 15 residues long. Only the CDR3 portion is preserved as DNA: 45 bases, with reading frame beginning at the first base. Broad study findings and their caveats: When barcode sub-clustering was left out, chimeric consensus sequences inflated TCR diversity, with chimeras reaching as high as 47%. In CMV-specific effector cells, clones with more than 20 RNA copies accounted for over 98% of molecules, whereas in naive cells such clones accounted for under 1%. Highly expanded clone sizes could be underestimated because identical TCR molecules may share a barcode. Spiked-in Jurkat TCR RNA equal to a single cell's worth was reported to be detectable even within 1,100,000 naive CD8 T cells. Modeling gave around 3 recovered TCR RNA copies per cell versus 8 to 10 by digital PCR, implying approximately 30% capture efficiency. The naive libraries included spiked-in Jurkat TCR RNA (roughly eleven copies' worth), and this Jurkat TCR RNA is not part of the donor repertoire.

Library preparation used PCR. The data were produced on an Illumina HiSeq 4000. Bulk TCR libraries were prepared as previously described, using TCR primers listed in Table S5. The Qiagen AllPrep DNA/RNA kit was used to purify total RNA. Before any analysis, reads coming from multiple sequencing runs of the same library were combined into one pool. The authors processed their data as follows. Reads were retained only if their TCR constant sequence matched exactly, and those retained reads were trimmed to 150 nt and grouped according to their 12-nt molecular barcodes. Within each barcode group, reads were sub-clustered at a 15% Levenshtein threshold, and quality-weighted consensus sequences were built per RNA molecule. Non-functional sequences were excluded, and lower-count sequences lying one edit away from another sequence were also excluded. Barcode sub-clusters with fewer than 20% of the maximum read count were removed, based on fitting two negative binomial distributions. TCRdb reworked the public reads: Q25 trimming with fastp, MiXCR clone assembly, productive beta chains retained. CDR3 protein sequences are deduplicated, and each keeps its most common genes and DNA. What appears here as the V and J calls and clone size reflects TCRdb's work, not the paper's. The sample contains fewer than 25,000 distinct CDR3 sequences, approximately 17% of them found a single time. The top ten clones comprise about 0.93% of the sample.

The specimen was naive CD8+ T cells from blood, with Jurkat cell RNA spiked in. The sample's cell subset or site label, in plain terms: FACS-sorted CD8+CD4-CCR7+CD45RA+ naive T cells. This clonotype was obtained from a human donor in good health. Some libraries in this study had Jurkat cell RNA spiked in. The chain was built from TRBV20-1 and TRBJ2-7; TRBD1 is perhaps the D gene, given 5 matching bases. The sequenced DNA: TGCAGTGCTAGAGAAAGGGGCCATGTCGCCAACGAGCAGTACTTC. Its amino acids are CSARERGHVANEQYF.